This TCR beta chain was sequenced during a study of PD-1 blockade in classical Hodgkin lymphoma. The protocol was immunoSEQ multiplex PCR, while the TCRdb copy is restricted to in-frame clones and leaves out a portion. The sample contains about 47,000 clones, roughly 93% of which appear only once. CDR3 length: 14 amino acids. Trimming removed 1 base at V and 4 bases at J, with 8 bases between. Germline CDR1 reads SEHNR; CDR2 reads FQNEAQ (reference sequence). Time point denoted: newly diagnosed, previously untreated cHL patient sample. Serving as comparison were PBMCs from newly diagnosed, untreated classical Hodgkin lymphoma, which were sequenced alongside the relapsed/refractory trial patients. Whole-study findings and limits: Newly diagnosed patients reportedly had lower baseline TCR diversity than healthy donors.

Comment on this clone: No antigen is known for it.

The sequence derives from a human donor with classical Hodgkin lymphoma. This chain connects TRBV7-9 to TRBJ2-1; D is ambiguous. Sequences were obtained from peripheral blood mononuclear cells (PBMCs). CDR3 DNA: TGTGCCAGCAGCTTAGTCCCAAAGTACAATGAGCAGTTCTTC. It codes for CASSLVPKYNEQFF.